Included here is one T cell receptor (beta chain) sequence, with context. No antigen is known for it. CDR1 and CDR2 from the germline V gene are SGHTS and YDEGEE. Trimming took off 0 bases at V and 2 bases at J, with 17 bases between the two ends. This CDR3 comprises 17 residues. These data are taken from a study of cytomegalovirus exposure and HLA in healthy donors. Study-level information: A later analysis reported the same platform for the 120 validation repertoires and the approximately 700 first-cohort repertoires.

These donors were members of the roughly 110-subject validation cohort, a group separate from the roughly 670-subject first cohort. Method: immunoSEQ multiplex PCR; TCRdb's copy keeps in-frame clones and lacks some. The data show approximately 170,000 clones, with 75% to 90% seen just once and around a sixth held by the top ten. Overall study findings and caveats: According to a subsequent analysis, TCR clusters from the first cohort were inclined to appear together in the roughly 130 validation repertoires. Most TCR sequences were seen very rarely across donors, but some public TCRs occurred in many.

The sequenced sample was PBMCs. The chain has TRBV5-8 and TRBJ1-1, with D hard to call. This TCR was recovered from a man between 18 and 29 years old in good health and CMV-seropositive. The CDR3 DNA reads TGTGCCAGCAGCTTGGATTCGACTCTCTATCAAAACACTGAAGCTTTCTTT. Amino acids: CASSLDSTLYQNTEAFF.